The 17 T cell receptor beta chains listed next were all sequenced from one sample in a study of tumor-infiltrating lymphocytes in primary liver carcinoma. A constant-region primer primed TCR beta cDNA synthesis from 400 to 550 ng of total RNA. Three nested multiplex PCR rounds of slightly modified ARM-PCR generated TCR beta libraries. Use of TRBV1-TRBV30 forward primers with a C-beta reverse primer characterized the first two PCR rounds, which lasted about 9 cycles each. TCRdb used MiXCR to reprocess the multiplex PCR reads, holding one entry per CDR3 protein. This sample has 90,000 to 140,000 distinct CDR3 sequences, with approximately 80% found just once. Co-extraction of RNA and DNA was performed on about 19-31 mg of unsorted bulk tissue. The sample comprised liver tumor tissue from sampling region 3. Subset reported: tumor region T3, left-lateral pole. The source of these receptors is a man aged 40-49 years with primary liver carcinoma and hepatitis B virus infection.

This clonotype came up once. Relative to the germline gene, one junction end is altered; a read error may explain this. As DNA, the CDR3 is TGTGCCAGCAGCCTATGGACTTGCGGGACAGATATGCAGTATTTT. Its translation is CASSLWTCGTDMQYF. This rearrangement joins TRBV9 to TRBJ2-3; D is possibly TRBD1 (7 bases). CDR1 is SGDLS and CDR2 is YYNGEE in the germline V gene. This CDR3 has 15 amino acids. The full variable domain, with the rest looked up from reference TRBV9 and TRBJ2-3, is DSGVTQTPKHLITATGQRVTLRCSPRSGDLSVYWYQQSLDQGLQFLIQYYNGEERAKGNILERFSAQQFPDLHSELNLSSLELGDSALYFCASSLWTCGTDMQYFGPGTRLTVL.

This clonotype was seen once. The chain has TRBV5-4 and TRBJ2-4, with 7 bases fitting TRBD1. With V trimmed by 0 bases and J by 14 bases, 14 bases remained unmatched. The CDR3 runs to 15 residues. In germline, CDR1 is SGHNT, CDR2 YYREEE (reference sequence). The CDR3 region is CASSLVRGRINTKYF. CDR3 in DNA: TGTGCCAGCAGCTTGGTGAGGGGGCGAATAAACACTAAGTACTTC.

With respect to this clonotype: The junction and the germline gene differ at one end; a read error may be behind it. The rearrangement uses TRBV28 and TRBJ2-6, with D perhaps TRBD1 or TRBD2 (5 bases each). The CDR3 spans 15 residues. Germline loops: CDR1 MDHEN, CDR2 SYDVKM. The CDR3 is CASSYGATGANVVTF. DNA for the CDR3: TGTGCCAGCAGTTACGGGGCGACTGGGGCCAACGTCGTGACTTTC.

This chain uses TRBV6-1 with TRBJ2-1; TRBD2 aligns across 13 bases. Germline-derived CDR1 and CDR2 are MNHNS and SASEGT. The CDR3 is 18 residues long. V shed 4 bases and J 3 bases; nucleotides not matched to a gene: 9. DNA of the CDR3: TGTGCCAGCAGTGGCCGGACTAGCGGGAGTCTGCTCTACAATGAGCAGTTCTTC. Translated, it gives CASSGRTSGSLLYNEQFF.

Regarding this clonotype: Mismatch with germline at one junction end may stem from a read error. This chain uses TRBV7-3 with TRBJ1-1; D remains unclear. The CDR3 is made up of 14 amino acids. Per germline, CDR1 SGHTA and CDR2 FQGTGA. The CDR3 sequence is CVSSSGQGRTEAFF. The CDR3 nucleotides are TGTGTCAGCAGCTCGGGCCAAGGGAGGACTGAAGCTTTCTTC. The full variable domain, with the rest looked up from reference TRBV7-3 and TRBJ1-1, is GAGVSQTPSNKVTEKGKYVELRCDPISGHTALYWYRQSLGQGPEFLIYFQGTGAADDSGLPNDRFFAVRPEGSVSTLKIQRTERGDSAVYLCVSSSGQGRTEAFFGQGTRLTVV.

Regarding this clonotype: Compared with germline, one end of the junction differs, possibly owing to a read error. This chain's CDR3 is CASNFPGTSGIKNTQYF. The CDR3 region has the DNA TGTGCCAGCAACTTTCCCGGGACCAGCGGGATCAAAAACACTCAGTACTTC. The V gene is TRBV11-1, the J gene TRBJ2-4; 7 nucleotides agree with TRBD2. CDR1 and CDR2 from the germline V gene are SGHAT and FQDESV (reference sequence). The length of the CDR3 is 17 residues.

This clonotype was found once. At one end the junction does not follow the germline gene, possibly because of a read error. The chain links TRBV28 to TRBJ1-2; D gene uncertain. Looked up from germline, CDR1 is MDHEN and CDR2 is SYDVKM. This CDR3 has 13 residues. The chain's CDR3 is CAISDGSTRGYTF. CDR3 nucleotides: TGTGCCATCAGTGACGGATCTACTCGAGGCTACACCTTC.

As regards this clonotype: An end of the junction differs from the germline gene, which may be a read error. This chain connects TRBV5-4 to TRBJ2-2; a possible D gene is TRBD1 (6 bases). CDR3 length: 15 amino acids. Germline V gene lookup returns CDR1 SGHNT and CDR2 YYREEE (reference sequence). DNA of the CDR3: TGTGCCAGCAGCCCGGGACAAGTGAACACCGGGGAGCTGTTCTTT. Its translation is CASSPGQVNTGELFF.

J is TRBJ2-5 and V is TRBV29-1; D possibly corresponds to TRBD2 (6 bases). Germline V CDR1 and CDR2: SQVTM, ANQGSEA. Trimming removed 7 bases from V and 4 bases from J, with 25 bases in between. The CDR3 covers 16 residues. CDR3 loop: CSAYTTPRLVGETQYF. For the CDR3, the DNA is TGCAGCGCCTACACGACTCCGAGACTAGTGGGAGAGACCCAGTACTTC.

With regard to this clonotype: The junction does not match germline at one end; this may be a read error. The rearrangement joins TRBV6-6 to TRBJ1-1; TRBD1 might be the D (5 bases). This CDR3 is 13 amino acids long. The germline CDR1 and CDR2 sequences are MNHNY and SVGAGI (reference sequence). In DNA, the CDR3 is TGTGCCAGCAGCACTGAGGGGACTACTGAAGCTTTGTTT. Translation gives CASSTEGTTEALF.

This clonotype was seen only once. The rearrangement links TRBV29-1 to TRBJ2-3; 9 bases line up with TRBD2. The V segment lost 5 bases and the J segment 6 bases; nucleotides outside the gene matches: 12. Per germline, CDR1 SQVTM and CDR2 ANQGSEA. This CDR3 contains 15 residues. CDR3 sequence (DNA): TGCAGCGTTAGCGGGATTAGCGGGAGAAGGGATACGCAGTATTTT. This sequence encodes CSVSGISGRRDTQYF.

Worth noting for this clonotype: The CDR3 end shows no conserved phenylalanine or tryptophan, and so a read error is likely. The V call is TRBV29-1, the J call TRBJ2-4, with TRBD2 identical over 8 bases. The CDR3 covers 13 residues. Germline values: CDR1 SQVTM, CDR2 ANQGSEA. The CDR3 here is CIGGDIAKNIQYY. Here the CDR3 DNA reads TGCATCGGGGGGGACATAGCCAAAAACATTCAGTACTAC.

The chain employs TRBV24-1 and TRBJ2-7; 10 positions match TRBD1. V lost 7 bases to trimming and J lost 12 bases; unmatched junction nucleotides: 17. Germline-derived CDR1 and CDR2 are KGHDR and SFDVKD. The CDR3 has 15 amino acids. This CDR3 is CATRWPGQGSCESYF. The DNA for the CDR3 is TGTGCCACCAGGTGGCCGGGACAGGGGTCCTGCGAGTCGTACTTC.

The chain carries TRBV29-1 and TRBJ2-7; D call uncertain. The CDR3 has 12 residues. V was clipped by 4 bases and J by 4 bases, with 11 bases between them. The germline gives CDR1 SQVTM, CDR2 ANQGSEA. In nucleotides, the CDR3 is TGCAGCGTTGGGATGCAAGGGTACGAGCAGTACTTC. Translation gives CSVGMQGYEQYF.

At least ten counts were recorded for this clonotype. The CDR3 spells CASSLFAGSGNTIYF. CDR3 nucleotide sequence: TGCGCCAGCAGCTTGTTCGCGGGCTCTGGAAACACCATATATTTT. The chain combines TRBV5-1 with TRBJ1-3; D not resolved. Between the trimmed V and J ends, which lost 1 base and 0 bases, there was a span of 8 bases. There are 15 residues in the CDR3. Germline loops: CDR1 SGHRS, CDR2 YFSETQ.

To note about this clonotype: The junction does not match germline at one end; this may be a read error. CDR3 nucleotides: TGTGCCAGGAGCTCGGCTTCGAGTAGCGGATCCTACAATGAGCAGTTCTTC. Amino acids: CARSSASSSGSYNEQFF. The chain is built from TRBV11-1 and TRBJ2-1, with D possibly being TRBD2 (6 bases). The germline V gene has CDR1 SGHAT and CDR2 FQDESV (reference sequence). The CDR3 runs to 17 residues.

In the case of this clonotype: Likely a read error: the CDR3 ends without its conserved phenylalanine or tryptophan. The limits of the CDR3 on the DNA are not certain, so only TCRdb's listed CDR3 is given. The chain couples TRBV12-3 or TRBV12-4 to TRBJ1-6. 14 amino acids form the CDR3, both terminal residues included. CDR3 sequence: CVSSYGSLNSPFHL.